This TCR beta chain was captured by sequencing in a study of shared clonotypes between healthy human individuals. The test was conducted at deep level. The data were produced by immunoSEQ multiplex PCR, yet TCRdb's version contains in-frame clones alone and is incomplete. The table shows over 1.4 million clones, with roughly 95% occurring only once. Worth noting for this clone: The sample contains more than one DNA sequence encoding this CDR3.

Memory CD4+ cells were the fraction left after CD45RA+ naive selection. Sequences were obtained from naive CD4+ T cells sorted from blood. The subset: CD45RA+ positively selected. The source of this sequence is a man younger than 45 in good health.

CDR3 in amino acids: CSADRENTGELFF. The CDR3 DNA follows: TGCAGCGCCGACAGGGAGAACACCGGGGAGCTGTTTTTT. This chain connects TRBV29-1 to TRBJ2-2; TRBD1 agrees at 7 bases. CDR3 size: 13 residues. Germline CDR1 and CDR2: SQVTM and ANQGSEA. With 7 bases clipped from V and 1 base from J, the junction kept 3 bases outside the gene matches.